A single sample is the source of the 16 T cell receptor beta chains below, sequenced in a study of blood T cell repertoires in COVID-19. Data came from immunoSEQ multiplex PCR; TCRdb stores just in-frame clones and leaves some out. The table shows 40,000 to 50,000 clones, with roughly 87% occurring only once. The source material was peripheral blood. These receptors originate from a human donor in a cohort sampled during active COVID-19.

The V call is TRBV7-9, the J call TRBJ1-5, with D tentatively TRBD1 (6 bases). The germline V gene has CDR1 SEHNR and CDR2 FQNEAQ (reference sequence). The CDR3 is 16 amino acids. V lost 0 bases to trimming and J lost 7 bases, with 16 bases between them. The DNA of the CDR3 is TGTGCCAGCAGCTTAGCAGGGGGAGGGCTTGAGCAGCCCCAGCATTTT. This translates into CASSLAGGGLEQPQHF.

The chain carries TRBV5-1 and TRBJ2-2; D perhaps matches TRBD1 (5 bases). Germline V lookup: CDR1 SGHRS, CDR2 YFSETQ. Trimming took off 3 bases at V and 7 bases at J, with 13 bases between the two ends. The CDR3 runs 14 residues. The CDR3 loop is CASSSQGIGGELFF. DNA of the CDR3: TGCGCCAGCAGCTCTCAGGGCATTGGCGGGGAGCTGTTTTTT.

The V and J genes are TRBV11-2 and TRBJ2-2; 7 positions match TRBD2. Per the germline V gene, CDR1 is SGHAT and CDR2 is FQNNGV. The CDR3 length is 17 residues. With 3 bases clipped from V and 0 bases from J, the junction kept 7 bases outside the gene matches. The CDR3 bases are TGTGCCAGCAGCTTTGACCGGGACTATACGAACACCGGGGAGCTGTTTTTT. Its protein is CASSFDRDYTNTGELFF. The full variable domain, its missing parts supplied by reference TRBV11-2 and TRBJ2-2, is EAGVAQSPRYKIIEKRQSVAFWCNPISGHATLYWYQQILGQGPKLLIQFQNNGVVDDSQLPKDRFSAERLKGVDSTLKIQPAKLEDSAVYLCASSFDRDYTNTGELFFGEGSRLTVL.

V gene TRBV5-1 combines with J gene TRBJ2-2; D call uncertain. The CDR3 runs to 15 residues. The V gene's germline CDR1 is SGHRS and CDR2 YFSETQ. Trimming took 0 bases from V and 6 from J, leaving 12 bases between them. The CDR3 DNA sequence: TGCGCCAGCAGCTTGGAGCCGGGTTCGGCCGGGGAGCTGTTTTTT. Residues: CASSLEPGSAGELFF. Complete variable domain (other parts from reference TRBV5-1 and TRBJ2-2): KAGVTQTPRYLIKTRGQQVTLSCSPISGHRSVSWYQQTPGQGLQFLFEYFSETQRNKGNFPGRFSGRQFSNSRSEMNVSTLELGDSALYLCASSLEPGSAGELFFGEGSRLTVL.

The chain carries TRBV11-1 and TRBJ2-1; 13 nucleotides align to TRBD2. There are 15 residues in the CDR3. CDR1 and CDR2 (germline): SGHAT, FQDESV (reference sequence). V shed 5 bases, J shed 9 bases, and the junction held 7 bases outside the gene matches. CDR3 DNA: TGTGCCAGCAGCAAACTAGCGGGAGGGGGCGGTGAGCAGTTCTTC. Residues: CASSKLAGGGGEQFF.

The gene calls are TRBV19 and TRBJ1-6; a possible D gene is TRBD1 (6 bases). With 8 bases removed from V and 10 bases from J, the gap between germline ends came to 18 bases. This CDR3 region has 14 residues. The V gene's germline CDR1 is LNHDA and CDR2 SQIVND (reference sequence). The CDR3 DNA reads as TGTGCCAGTCTACACGGGGGGGGCGGGTCACCCCTCCACTTT. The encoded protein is CASLHGGGGSPLHF.

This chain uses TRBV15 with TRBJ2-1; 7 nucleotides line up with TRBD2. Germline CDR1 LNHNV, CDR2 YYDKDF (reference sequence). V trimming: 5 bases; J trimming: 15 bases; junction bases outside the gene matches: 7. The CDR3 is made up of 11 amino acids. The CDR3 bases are TGTGCCACCAGCGGGGGGGGGATCTGGTTCTTC. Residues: CATSGGGIWFF.

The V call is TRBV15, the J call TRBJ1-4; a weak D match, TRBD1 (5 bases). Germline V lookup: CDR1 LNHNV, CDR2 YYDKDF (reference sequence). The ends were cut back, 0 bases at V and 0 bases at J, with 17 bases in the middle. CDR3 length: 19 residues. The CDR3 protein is CATSRESLAGTATNEKLFF. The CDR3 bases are TGTGCCACCAGCAGAGAGAGTCTTGCAGGGACTGCAACTAATGAAAAACTGTTTTTT.

The CDR3 DNA follows: TGTGCCACCAGCAGAGGGCGGGGGGGGCCAAGCTCCTACGAGCAGTACTTC. Its translation: CATSRGRGGPSSYEQYF. V is TRBV15 and J is TRBJ2-7, with TRBD2 matching over 9 bases. The length of the CDR3 is 17 residues. Germline assignment: CDR1 LNHNV and CDR2 YYDKDF (reference sequence). V shed 1 base and J 0 bases; nucleotides not matched to a gene: 7.

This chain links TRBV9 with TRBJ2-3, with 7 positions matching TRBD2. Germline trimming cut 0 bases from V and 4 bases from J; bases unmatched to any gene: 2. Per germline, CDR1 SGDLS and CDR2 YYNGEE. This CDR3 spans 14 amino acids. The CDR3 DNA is TGTGCCAGCAGCGTAGCGGGAGGATCAGATACGCAGTATTTT. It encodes CASSVAGGSDTQYF.

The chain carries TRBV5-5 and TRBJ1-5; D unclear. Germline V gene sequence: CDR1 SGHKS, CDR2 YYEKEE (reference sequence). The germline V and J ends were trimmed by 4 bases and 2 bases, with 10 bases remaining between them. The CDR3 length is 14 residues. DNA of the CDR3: TGTGCCAGCAGCGCCCCGGGAGGCAATCAGCCCCAGCATTTT. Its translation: CASSAPGGNQPQHF.

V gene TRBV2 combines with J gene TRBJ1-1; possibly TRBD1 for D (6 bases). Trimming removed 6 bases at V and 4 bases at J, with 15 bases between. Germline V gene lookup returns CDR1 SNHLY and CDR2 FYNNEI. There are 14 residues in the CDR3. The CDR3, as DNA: TGTGCCAGCAGCCCCTTGTCAGGGGTCACTGAAGCTTTCTTT. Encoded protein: CASSPLSGVTEAFF.

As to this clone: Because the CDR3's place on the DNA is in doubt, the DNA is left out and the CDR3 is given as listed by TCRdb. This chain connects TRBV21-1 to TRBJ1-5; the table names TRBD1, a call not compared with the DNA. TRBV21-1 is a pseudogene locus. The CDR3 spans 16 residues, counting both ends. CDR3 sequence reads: CASSNWGQGSGQPQHF.

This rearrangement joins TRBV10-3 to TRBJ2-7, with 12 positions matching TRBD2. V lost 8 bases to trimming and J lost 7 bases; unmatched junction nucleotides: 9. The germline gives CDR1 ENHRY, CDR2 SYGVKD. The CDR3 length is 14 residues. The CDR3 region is CAIGPLAGGGEQYF. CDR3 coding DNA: TGTGCCATCGGGCCACTAGCGGGAGGCGGAGAGCAGTACTTC.

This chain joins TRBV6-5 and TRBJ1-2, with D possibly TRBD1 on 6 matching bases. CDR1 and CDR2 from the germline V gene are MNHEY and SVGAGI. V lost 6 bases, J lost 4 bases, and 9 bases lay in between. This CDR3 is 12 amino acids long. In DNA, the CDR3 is TGTGCCAGCAGCCTCAGGGGCTATGGCTACACCTTC. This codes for CASSLRGYGYTF.

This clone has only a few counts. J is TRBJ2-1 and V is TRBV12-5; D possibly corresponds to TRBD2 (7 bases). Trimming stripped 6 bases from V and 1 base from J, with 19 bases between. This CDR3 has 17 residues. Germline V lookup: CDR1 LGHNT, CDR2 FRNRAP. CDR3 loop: CASGPFERGGSYNEQFF. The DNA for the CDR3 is TGTGCTAGTGGCCCCTTTGAGAGGGGGGGTTCCTACAATGAGCAGTTCTTC.